These 9 T cell receptor beta chains were all obtained from the same sample, sequenced in a study of blood T cell repertoires in COVID-19. Generated by immunoSEQ multiplex PCR, the TCRdb table keeps only in-frame clones and is missing some. The data contain about 200,000 clones, 70% to 90% of them singletons. Input material: PBMCs or T cells enriched from blood (not recorded which). The receptors derive from a man aged 30-40 years who had recovered from COVID-19.

The CDR3 reads CASSLTGDYEQYF. The CDR3 DNA is TGTGCCAGCAGTTTAACAGGGGACTACGAGCAGTACTTC. V gene TRBV12-3 or TRBV12-4 combines with J gene TRBJ2-7, with 7 bases matching TRBD1. This CDR3 has 13 residues. V lost 2 bases, J lost 3 bases, and 1 base stayed unmatched.

The chain combines TRBV2 with TRBJ2-7; 9 bases map to TRBD1. V shed 4 bases, J shed 4 bases, and the junction held 2 bases outside the gene matches. CDR3 length: 13 amino acids. Germline values: CDR1 SNHLY, CDR2 FYNNEI. The CDR3 DNA sequence: TGTGCCAGCAGTGGGGACAGGGCGTACGAGCAGTACTTC. Translated: CASSGDRAYEQYF.

V is TRBV3-1 (or the pseudogene TRBV3-2) and J is TRBJ2-7, with D perhaps TRBD1 (5 bases). CDR1 and CDR2 from the germline V gene are LGHDT and YNNKEL (reference sequence). This CDR3 has 13 residues. V shed 4 bases and J shed 4 bases, with 11 bases lying between them. The CDR3 nucleotides are TGTGCCAGCAGCCCCGGCCCAGGGTACGAGCAGTACTTC. Residues: CASSPGPGYEQYF.

This rearrangement joins TRBV12-3 or TRBV12-4 to TRBJ2-7, with D perhaps matching TRBD1 (6 bases). The CDR3 totals 13 residues. V was cut by 1 base and J by 11 bases, with 15 bases left in between. In DNA, the CDR3 is TGTGCCAGCAGTTTAGAAGCCGTTGGGGGCGAGTACTTC. It encodes CASSLEAVGGEYF.

V is TRBV19 and J is TRBJ2-7; 8 bases are shared with TRBD1. Germline V gene sequence: CDR1 LNHDA, CDR2 SQIVND (reference sequence). V shed 8 bases, J shed 6 bases, and the junction held 12 bases outside the gene matches. The CDR3 is 14 amino acids. The CDR3 here is CASGQGIGSSEQYF. For the CDR3, the DNA is TGTGCCAGTGGACAGGGCATAGGATCTTCCGAGCAGTACTTC.

For the CDR3, the DNA is TGTGCCAGCAGCTCCCCCCGGGGGGGCGGAAACACCATATATTTT. It codes for CASSSPRGGGNTIYF. The genes are TRBV5-4 and TRBJ1-3, with D possibly matching TRBD1 (6 bases). V was shortened by 3 bases and J by 4 bases, with 14 bases between the two germline ends. The CDR3 sequence is 15 residues long. The V gene's germline CDR1 is SGHNT and CDR2 YYREEE (reference sequence).

The rearrangement joins TRBV5-1 to TRBJ2-7; 12 bases map to TRBD2. V lost 4 bases and J lost 7; bases outside the gene matches: 15. Germline V gene lookup returns CDR1 SGHRS and CDR2 YFSETQ. The CDR3 loop spans 17 amino acids. CDR3 sequence (DNA): TGCGCCAGCAGCATGGGACTAGCGGGTCAAACTTACCGGGAGCAGTACTTC. Translating it yields CASSMGLAGQTYREQYF.

The chain carries TRBV6-5 and TRBJ2-1, with 11 bases that match TRBD2. This CDR3 comprises 15 residues. CDR1 is MNHEY, CDR2 SVGAGI, per germline. V dropped 5 bases and J dropped 4; count of bases not matched to a gene: 4. The CDR3 protein is CASSPTSGVYNEQFF. CDR3 nucleotides: TGTGCCAGCAGTCCGACTAGCGGGGTATACAATGAGCAGTTCTTC.

The count of this clone is one. The chain uses TRBV6-1 and TRBJ1-3; 7 nucleotides line up with TRBD1. Looked up from germline, CDR1 is MNHNS and CDR2 is SASEGT. This CDR3 region has 18 residues. Trimming at V came to 2 bases and at J to 0 bases, leaving 10 bases not matched to a gene. The CDR3 is CASSELPFSGGSGNTIYF. CDR3 DNA sequence: TGTGCCAGCAGTGAACTTCCATTTTCAGGGGGCTCTGGAAACACCATATATTTT.